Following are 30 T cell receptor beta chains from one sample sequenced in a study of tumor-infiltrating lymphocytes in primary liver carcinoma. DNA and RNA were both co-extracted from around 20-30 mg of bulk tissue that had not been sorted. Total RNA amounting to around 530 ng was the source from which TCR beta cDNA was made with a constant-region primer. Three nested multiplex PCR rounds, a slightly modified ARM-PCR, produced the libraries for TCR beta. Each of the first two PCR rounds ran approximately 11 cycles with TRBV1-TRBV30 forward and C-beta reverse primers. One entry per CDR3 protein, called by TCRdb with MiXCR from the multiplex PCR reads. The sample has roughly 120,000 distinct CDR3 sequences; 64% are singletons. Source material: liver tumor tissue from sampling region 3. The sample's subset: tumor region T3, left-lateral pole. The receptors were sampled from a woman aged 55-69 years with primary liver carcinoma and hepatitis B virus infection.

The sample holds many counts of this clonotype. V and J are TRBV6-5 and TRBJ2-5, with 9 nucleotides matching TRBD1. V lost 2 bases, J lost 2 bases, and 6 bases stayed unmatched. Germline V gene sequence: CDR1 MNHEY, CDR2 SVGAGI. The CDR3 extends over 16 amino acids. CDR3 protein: CASSYASGQGQETQYF. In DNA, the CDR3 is TGTGCCAGCAGTTACGCATCGGGACAGGGTCAAGAGACCCAGTACTTC.

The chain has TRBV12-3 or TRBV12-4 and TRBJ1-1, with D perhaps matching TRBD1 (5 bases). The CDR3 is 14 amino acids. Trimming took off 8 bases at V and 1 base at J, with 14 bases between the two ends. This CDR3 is CASSSGQENTEAFF. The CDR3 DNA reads TGTGCCAGCTCTTCAGGGCAGGAGAACACTGAAGCTTTCTTT.

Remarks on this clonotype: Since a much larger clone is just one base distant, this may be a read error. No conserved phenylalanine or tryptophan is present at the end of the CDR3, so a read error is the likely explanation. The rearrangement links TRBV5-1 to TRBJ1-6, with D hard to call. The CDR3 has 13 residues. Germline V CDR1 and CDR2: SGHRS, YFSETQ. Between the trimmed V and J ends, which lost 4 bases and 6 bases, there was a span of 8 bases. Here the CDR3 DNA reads TGCGCCAGCAGCGAGCAGCTTAATTCACCCCTCCACATT. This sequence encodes CASSEQLNSPLHI.

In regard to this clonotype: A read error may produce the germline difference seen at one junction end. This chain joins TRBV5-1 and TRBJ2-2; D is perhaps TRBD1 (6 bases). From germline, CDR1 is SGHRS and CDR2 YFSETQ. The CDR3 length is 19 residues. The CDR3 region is CASSLARGGATLVPGEPFF. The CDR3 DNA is TGCGCCAGCAGCTTGGCCAGGGGCGGAGCGACCCTTGTTCCCGGGGAGCCGTTTTTT.

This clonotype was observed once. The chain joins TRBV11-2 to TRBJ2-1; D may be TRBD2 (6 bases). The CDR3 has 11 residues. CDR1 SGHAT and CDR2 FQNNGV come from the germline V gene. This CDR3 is CSSRTGLREFF. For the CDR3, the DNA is TGTTCAAGCAGAACGGGACTTCGGGAGTTCTTC.

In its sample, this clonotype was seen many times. Here the CDR3 reads CASSQDGAAGGAHEKLFF. DNA for the CDR3: TGTGCCAGCAGCCAAGATGGGGCTGCGGGGGGCGCACATGAAAAACTGTTTTTT. The V call is TRBV4-2, the J call TRBJ1-4; perhaps TRBD1 as D (6 bases). V was trimmed by 0 bases and J by 6 bases, leaving 20 bases between them. The CDR3 runs to 18 residues. The germline V gene encodes CDR1 LGHNA and CDR2 YNFKEQ.

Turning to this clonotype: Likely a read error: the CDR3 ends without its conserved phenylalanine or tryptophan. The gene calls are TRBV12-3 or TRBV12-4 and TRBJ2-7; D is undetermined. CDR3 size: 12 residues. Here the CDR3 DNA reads TGTGCCAGCAGTTCCCGCCCCTACGGGCAGTACTTA. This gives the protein CASSSRPYGQYL.

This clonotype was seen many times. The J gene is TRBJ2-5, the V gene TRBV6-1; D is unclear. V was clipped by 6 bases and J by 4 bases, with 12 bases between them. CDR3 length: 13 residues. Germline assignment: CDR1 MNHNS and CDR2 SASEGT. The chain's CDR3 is CASRSYRVETQYF. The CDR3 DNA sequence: TGTGCCAGCAGAAGTTATCGGGTAGAGACCCAGTACTTC.

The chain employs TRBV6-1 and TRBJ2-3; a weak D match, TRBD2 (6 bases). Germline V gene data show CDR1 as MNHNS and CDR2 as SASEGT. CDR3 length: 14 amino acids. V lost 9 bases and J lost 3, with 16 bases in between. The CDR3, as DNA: TGTGCCAGTAGTCGTGAGCGGGTGACAGATACGCAGTATTTT. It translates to CASSRERVTDTQYF.

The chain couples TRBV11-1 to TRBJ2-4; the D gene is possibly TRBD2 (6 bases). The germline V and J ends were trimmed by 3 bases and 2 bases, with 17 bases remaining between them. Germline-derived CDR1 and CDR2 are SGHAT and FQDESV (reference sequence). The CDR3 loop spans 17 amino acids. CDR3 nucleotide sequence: TGTGCCAGCAGCTTTCCCGGGAGTAACGGGACCAAAAACATTCAGTACTTC. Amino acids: CASSFPGSNGTKNIQYF.

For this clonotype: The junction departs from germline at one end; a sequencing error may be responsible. Here the CDR3 reads CASGLAGGYGCAF. DNA of the CDR3: TGTGCCAGCGGCTTAGCAGGGGGGTATGGCTGCGCCTTC. The rearrangement links TRBV11-2 to TRBJ1-2, with 7 bases fitting TRBD1. The CDR3 is 13 amino acids. Germline V lookup: CDR1 SGHAT, CDR2 FQNNGV.

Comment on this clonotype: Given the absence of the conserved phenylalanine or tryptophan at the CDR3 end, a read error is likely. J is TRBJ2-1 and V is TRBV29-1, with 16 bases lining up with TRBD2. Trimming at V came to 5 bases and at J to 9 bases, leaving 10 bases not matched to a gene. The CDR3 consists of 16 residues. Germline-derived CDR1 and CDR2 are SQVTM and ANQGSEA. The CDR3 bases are TGCAGCGTTCAGGGGACTAGCGGGAGGGCCGTTAGTGAGCAGTTCTCC. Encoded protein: CSVQGTSGRAVSEQFS.

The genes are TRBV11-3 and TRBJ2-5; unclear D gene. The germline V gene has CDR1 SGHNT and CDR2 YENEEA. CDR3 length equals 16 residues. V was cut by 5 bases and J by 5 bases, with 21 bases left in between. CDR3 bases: TGTGCCAGCAGCCTCGCGCGACCAGCAAGTCAGGAGACCCAGTACTTC. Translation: CASSLARPASQETQYF.

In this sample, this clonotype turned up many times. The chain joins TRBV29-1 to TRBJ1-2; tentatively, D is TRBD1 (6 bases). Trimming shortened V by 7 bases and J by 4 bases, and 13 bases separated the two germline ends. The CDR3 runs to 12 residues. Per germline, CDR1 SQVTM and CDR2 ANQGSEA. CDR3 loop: CSAPGGIYGYTF. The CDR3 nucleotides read TGCAGCGCCCCCGGGGGCATCTATGGCTACACCTTC.

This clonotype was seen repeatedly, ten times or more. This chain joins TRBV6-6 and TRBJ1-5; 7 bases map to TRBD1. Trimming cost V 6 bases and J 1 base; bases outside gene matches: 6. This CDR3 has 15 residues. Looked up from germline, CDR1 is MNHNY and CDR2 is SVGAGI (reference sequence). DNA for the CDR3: TGTGCCAGCAGCCTGAAACAGGGGAGCAATCAGCCCCAGCATTTT. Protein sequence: CASSLKQGSNQPQHF.

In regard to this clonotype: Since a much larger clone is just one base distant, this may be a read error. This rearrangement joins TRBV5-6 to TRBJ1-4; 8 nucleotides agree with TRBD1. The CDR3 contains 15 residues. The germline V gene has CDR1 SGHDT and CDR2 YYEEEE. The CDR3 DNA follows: TGTGCCAACAGCTCCCTCGGACAGGGAGACGAAAAACTGTTTTTT. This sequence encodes CANSSLGQGDEKLFF.

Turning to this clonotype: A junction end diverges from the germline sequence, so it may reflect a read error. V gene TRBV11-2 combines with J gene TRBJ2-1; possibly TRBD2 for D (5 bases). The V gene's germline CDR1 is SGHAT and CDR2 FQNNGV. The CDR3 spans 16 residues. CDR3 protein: CASSPGGAGRYNVQFF. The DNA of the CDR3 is TGTGCCAGCAGCCCTGGCGGCGCGGGCCGGTACAATGTGCAGTTCTTC.

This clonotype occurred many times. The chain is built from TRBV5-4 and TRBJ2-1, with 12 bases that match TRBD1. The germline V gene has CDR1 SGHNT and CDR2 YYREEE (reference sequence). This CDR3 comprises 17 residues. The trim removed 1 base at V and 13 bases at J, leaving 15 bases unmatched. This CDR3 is CASSLSSTPGQGASQFF. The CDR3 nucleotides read TGTGCCAGCAGCTTGAGTAGCACCCCGGGACAGGGGGCTTCCCAGTTCTTC.

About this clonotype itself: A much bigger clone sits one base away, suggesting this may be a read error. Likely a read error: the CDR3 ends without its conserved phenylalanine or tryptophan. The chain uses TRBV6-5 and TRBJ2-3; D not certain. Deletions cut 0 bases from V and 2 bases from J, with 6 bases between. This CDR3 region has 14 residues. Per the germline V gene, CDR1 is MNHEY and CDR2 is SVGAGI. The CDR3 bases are TGTGCCAGCAGTTACTCGCGTTACACAGATACGCAGTATTCT. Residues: CASSYSRYTDTQYS.

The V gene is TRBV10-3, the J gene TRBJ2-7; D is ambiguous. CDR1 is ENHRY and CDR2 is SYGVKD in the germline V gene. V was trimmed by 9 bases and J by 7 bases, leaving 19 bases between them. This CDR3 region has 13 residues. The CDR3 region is CAISPWSDSEQYF. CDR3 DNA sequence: TGTGCCATTTCCCCGTGGTCCGATAGTGAGCAGTACTTC.

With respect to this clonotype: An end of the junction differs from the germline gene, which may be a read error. Written as DNA, the CDR3 is TGTGCCAGCAGCTTACGACTAGCGGGAATGAATACGCAATATTTT. It encodes CASSLRLAGMNTQYF. The chain employs TRBV11-2 and TRBJ2-3, with 11 bases matching TRBD2. The CDR3 totals 15 residues. Looked up from germline, CDR1 is SGHAT and CDR2 is FQNNGV.

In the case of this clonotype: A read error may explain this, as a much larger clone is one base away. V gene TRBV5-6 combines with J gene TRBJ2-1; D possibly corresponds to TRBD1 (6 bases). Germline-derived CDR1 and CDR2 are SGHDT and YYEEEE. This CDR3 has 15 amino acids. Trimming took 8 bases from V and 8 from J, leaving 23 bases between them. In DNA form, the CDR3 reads TGTGCCAGTAACGACGGGCAGGGGTGGGGCTATGAGCAGTTCTTC. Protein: CASNDGQGWGYEQFF.

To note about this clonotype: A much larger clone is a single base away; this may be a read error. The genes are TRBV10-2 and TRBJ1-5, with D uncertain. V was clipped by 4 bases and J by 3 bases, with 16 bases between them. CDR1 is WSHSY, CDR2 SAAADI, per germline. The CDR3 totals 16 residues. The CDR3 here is CASSAGSVRHNQPQHF. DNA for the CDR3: TGCGCCAGCAGTGCGGGTTCAGTGAGGCACAATCAGCCCCAGCATTTT.

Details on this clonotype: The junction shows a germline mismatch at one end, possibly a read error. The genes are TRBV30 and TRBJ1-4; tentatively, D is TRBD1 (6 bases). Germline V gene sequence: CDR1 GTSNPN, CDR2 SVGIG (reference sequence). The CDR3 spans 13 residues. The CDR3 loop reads CAWSRRQAEELFF. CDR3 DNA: TGTGCCTGGAGTCGAAGACAGGCTGAAGAACTGTTTTTT.

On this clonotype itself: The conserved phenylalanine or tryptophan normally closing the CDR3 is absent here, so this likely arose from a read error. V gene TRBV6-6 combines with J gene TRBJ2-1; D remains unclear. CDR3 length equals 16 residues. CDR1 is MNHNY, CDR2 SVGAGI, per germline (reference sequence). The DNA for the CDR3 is TGTGCCAGTAGTTACCAGCCCCTGCCCCCCTACAATGAGCAGTTCTAC. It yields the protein CASSYQPLPPYNEQFY.

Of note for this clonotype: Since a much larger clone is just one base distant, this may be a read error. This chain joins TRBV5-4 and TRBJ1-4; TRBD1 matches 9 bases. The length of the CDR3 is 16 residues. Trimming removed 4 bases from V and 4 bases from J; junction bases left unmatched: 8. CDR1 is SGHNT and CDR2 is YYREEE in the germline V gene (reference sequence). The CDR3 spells CASSRGQGTSNEKLFF. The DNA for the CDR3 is TGTGCCAGCAGCCGGGGACAGGGCACTAGTAATGAAAAACTGTTTTTT.

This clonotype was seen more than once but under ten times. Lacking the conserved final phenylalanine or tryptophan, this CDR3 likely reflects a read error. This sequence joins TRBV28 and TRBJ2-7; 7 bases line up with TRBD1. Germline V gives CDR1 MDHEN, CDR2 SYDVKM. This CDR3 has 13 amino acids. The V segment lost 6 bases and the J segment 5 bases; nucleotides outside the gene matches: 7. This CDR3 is CASRYGGQDEQYL. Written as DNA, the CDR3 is TGTGCCAGCAGGTACGGAGGACAGGACGAGCAGTACCTC.

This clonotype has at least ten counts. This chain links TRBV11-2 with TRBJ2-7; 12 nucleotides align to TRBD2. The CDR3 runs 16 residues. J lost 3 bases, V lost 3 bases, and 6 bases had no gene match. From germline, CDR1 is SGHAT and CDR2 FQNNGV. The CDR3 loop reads CASSFTLAGGIYEQYF. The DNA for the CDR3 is TGTGCCAGCAGCTTTACACTAGCGGGAGGTATCTACGAGCAGTACTTC.

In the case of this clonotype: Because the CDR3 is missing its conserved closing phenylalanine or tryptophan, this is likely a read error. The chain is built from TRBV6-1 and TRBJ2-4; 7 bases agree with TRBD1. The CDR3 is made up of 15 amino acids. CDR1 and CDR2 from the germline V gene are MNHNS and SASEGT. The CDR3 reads CTNSEAQGQRNIQYL. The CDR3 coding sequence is TGTACCAACAGTGAAGCGCAGGGACAGCGCAACATTCAGTACTTA.

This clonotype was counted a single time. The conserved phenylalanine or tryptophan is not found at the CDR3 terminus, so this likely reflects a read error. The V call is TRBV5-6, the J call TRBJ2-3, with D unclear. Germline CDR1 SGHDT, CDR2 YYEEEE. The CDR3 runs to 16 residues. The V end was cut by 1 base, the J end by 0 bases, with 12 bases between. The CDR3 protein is CASSLLGTSSTDTQYS. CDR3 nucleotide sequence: TGTGCCAGCAGCTTGTTAGGCACCTCAAGCACAGATACGCAGTATTCT.